This T cell receptor beta chain was obtained from a study of T cell responses to AZD1222 COVID-19 vaccine. Study-wide context: Pooled samples include second doses given at about 4 or 12 weeks.

Details on this clone: The antigen remains undetermined.

Clones were sequenced by immunoSEQ multiplex PCR, and TCRdb holds only the in-frame ones, with some missing. The sample has some 150,000 clones, 90% seen once. The CDR3 extends over 14 amino acids. Germline CDR1 is GTSNPN and CDR2 is SVGIG (reference sequence). V lost 1 base to trimming and J lost 0 bases, with 10 bases between them. Study observations and caveats: A reported finding is that nearly half of spike-specific TCRs target unmutated variant regions. The CD4 TCRs associated with vaccination extended across spike and predominated at 160-218 and 743-854.

The rearrangement joins TRBV30 to TRBJ2-7, with D unresolved. The receptor's source is an adult in good health. This specimen was peripheral blood, taken on day 0 of AZD1222 vaccination. CDR3 DNA sequence: TGTGCCTGGAGTGGTGGCTCGAACTCCTACGAGCAGTACTTC. Translated: CAWSGGSNSYEQYF.